Below are 28 T cell receptor beta chains sequenced from a single sample in a study of T cells in Graves' hyperthyroidism and ophthalmopathy. Regions amplified from RNA transcripts were the TCR beta CDR3 regions. The TCR CDR3 first-round RT-PCR relied on the HTBI primer set. TCRdb fed the multiplex PCR reads into MiXCR, producing one record per CDR3 protein. This table holds 200,000 to 250,000 distinct CDR3 sequences, approximately 20% found once. The sample consisted of blood. Receptors originate from a man aged 35-49 years with Graves' hyperthyroidism.

The rearrangement links TRBV5-1 to TRBJ2-3; D possibly corresponds to TRBD2 (6 bases). Trimming removed 0 bases from V and 6 bases from J, with 11 bases in between. Germline V gives CDR1 SGHRS, CDR2 YFSETQ. This CDR3 has 14 residues. This chain's CDR3 is CASSLEGREDTQYF. The CDR3 DNA reads TGCGCCAGCAGCTTGGAGGGACGGGAGGATACGCAGTATTTT.

This chain joins TRBV20-1 and TRBJ1-1, with D possibly matching TRBD1 (5 bases). V lost 5 bases and J lost 6, with 22 bases in between. Germline V gene sequence: CDR1 DFQATT, CDR2 SNEGSKA (reference sequence). This CDR3 spans 15 amino acids. CDR3: CSAATRGLGVAEAFF. CDR3 DNA sequence: TGCAGTGCTGCAACTAGAGGGTTGGGGGTGGCTGAAGCTTTCTTT.

The J gene is TRBJ2-2, the V gene TRBV28, with D maybe TRBD2 (7 bases). From germline, CDR1 is MDHEN and CDR2 SYDVKM. Trimming shortened V by 3 bases and J by 14 bases, and 19 bases separated the two germline ends. This CDR3 has 14 residues. The CDR3 DNA sequence: TGTGCCAGCAGTTTTTTCAGAGGGGGGGCTGGTCTGTTTTTT. It translates to CASSFFRGGAGLFF.

This clonotype was counted at least ten times. This chain joins TRBV7-8 and TRBJ2-5; 11 bases map to TRBD2. Germline V gene data show CDR1 as SGHVS and CDR2 as FQNEAQ. V trimming: 1 base; J trimming: 5 bases; junction bases outside the gene matches: 3. The CDR3 extends over 15 amino acids. As DNA, the CDR3 is TGTGCCAGCAGCTTAGATACTAGCGGGGGCGAGACCCAGTACTTC. Amino acids: CASSLDTSGGETQYF.

The chain uses TRBV7-3 and TRBJ2-1, with TRBD1 matching 9 bases. Germline lookup yields CDR1 SGHTA and CDR2 FQGTGA. CDR3 size: 15 residues. The J segment lost 7 bases and the V segment lost 5 bases, leaving 9 bases of the junction unmatched. This chain's CDR3 is CASSLGTGKGNEQFF. As DNA, the CDR3 is TGTGCCAGCAGCCTGGGGACAGGGAAAGGGAATGAGCAGTTCTTC.

V usage is TRBV6-2 or TRBV6-3 and J usage is TRBJ2-5, with TRBD1 matching over 9 bases. The ends lost 4 bases at V and 4 bases at J; junction bases unmatched: 7. From germline, CDR1 is MNHEY and CDR2 SVGEGT. The CDR3 is 15 residues long. Written as DNA, the CDR3 is TGTGCCAGCAGTTCGCAGACAGGGGGAGGAGAGACCCAGTACTTC. As protein: CASSSQTGGGETQYF.

There are many counts of this clonotype. The DNA of the CDR3 is TGTGCCAGCAGTTTACGGACGCTTGACAGGGAGACCCAGTACTTC. Amino acids: CASSLRTLDRETQYF. This chain connects TRBV28 to TRBJ2-5; a weak D match, TRBD1 (6 bases). Germline CDR1 reads MDHEN; CDR2 reads SYDVKM. This CDR3 is 15 amino acids long. Trimming cost V 2 bases and J 5 bases, with 15 bases left between them.

This chain links TRBV6-2 or TRBV6-3 with TRBJ2-5; 11 positions match TRBD2. This CDR3 is built from 17 residues. V lost 2 bases to trimming and J lost 0 bases; unmatched junction nucleotides: 5. CDR1 and CDR2 (germline): MNHEY, SVGEGT. In DNA form, the CDR3 reads TGTGCCAGCAGTTACGTAGGTAGCGGGGGGGACCAAGAGACCCAGTACTTC. It specifies CASSYVGSGGDQETQYF.

This clonotype was detected ten times or more. This chain links TRBV29-1 with TRBJ1-1, with D unresolved. Per germline, CDR1 SQVTM and CDR2 ANQGSEA. Trimming removed 1 base from V and 7 bases from J, with 16 bases in between. CDR3 length: 14 amino acids. DNA of the CDR3: TGCAGCGTTGAAGTGCCCGTGGTGGGCGTTGAAGCTTTCTTT. Protein sequence: CSVEVPVVGVEAFF.

The chain employs TRBV18 and TRBJ2-5, with 7 positions matching TRBD1. V shed 3 bases and J 5 bases; nucleotides not matched to a gene: 6. CDR1 KGHSH and CDR2 LQKENI come from the germline V gene. There are 14 residues in the CDR3. The CDR3, as DNA: TGTGCCAGCTCACCGCCTGGACAGGCCGAGACCCAGTACTTC. It codes for CASSPPGQAETQYF.

This clonotype was seen ten or more times. The chain links TRBV20-1 to TRBJ1-1; 7 positions agree with TRBD1. This CDR3 contains 14 residues. Germline CDR1 is DFQATT and CDR2 is SNEGSKA (reference sequence). Trimming took 2 bases from V and 0 from J; bases not matched to a gene: 3. CDR3: CSARRQGMNTEAFF. In nucleotides, the CDR3 is TGCAGTGCTAGAAGACAGGGTATGAACACTGAAGCTTTCTTT.

V and J are TRBV7-2 and TRBJ2-1; 10 bases are a match to TRBD2. The CDR3 consists of 13 residues. Germline V gene data show CDR1 as SGHTA and CDR2 as FQGNSA. V lost 0 bases, J lost 14 bases, and 4 bases stayed unmatched. The CDR3 DNA reads as TGTGCCAGCAGCTTAGCGCCAGGACTAGCGGAGTTCTTC. This sequence encodes CASSLAPGLAEFF.

This clonotype was recorded many times. V and J are TRBV5-1 and TRBJ2-1; D remains ambiguous. The germline gives CDR1 SGHRS, CDR2 YFSETQ. The V and J ends lost 4 bases and 5 bases respectively, with 10 bases between them. This CDR3 has 13 residues. The CDR3 loop is CASSEVVDNEQFF. CDR3 sequence (DNA): TGCGCCAGCAGCGAGGTAGTCGACAATGAGCAGTTCTTC.

This clonotype occurred many times. The V and J genes are TRBV5-1 and TRBJ1-1, with D perhaps TRBD1 (6 bases). Trimming pared 5 bases from V and 3 bases from J, leaving 23 bases between. Germline CDR1 is SGHRS and CDR2 is YFSETQ. This CDR3 has 17 amino acids. The chain's CDR3 is CASREGRTAAGDTEAFF. The CDR3 nucleotides are TGCGCCAGCAGGGAAGGCCGGACAGCGGCCGGGGACACTGAAGCTTTCTTT.

This clonotype was seen a handful of times. This may be a read error: a much more frequent sequence differs by one nucleotide. The chain carries TRBV7-2 and TRBJ2-1, with TRBD1 matching over 10 bases. This CDR3 comprises 15 residues. The germline CDR1 and CDR2 sequences are SGHTA and FQGNSA. CDR3 region: CASSPGQGFHNEQLF. CDR3 DNA sequence: TGTGCCAGCAGCCCGGGACAGGGGTTCCACAATGAGCAGCTCTTC. The entire variable domain, with the rest obtained from reference TRBV7-2 and TRBJ2-1, is as follows: GAGVSQSPSNKVTEKGKDVELRCDPISGHTALYWYRQSLGQGLEFLIYFQGNSAPDKSGLPSDRFSAERTGGSVSTLTIQRTQQEDSAVYLCASSPGQGFHNEQLFGPGTRLTVL.

This clonotype was counted once. The chain employs TRBV18 and TRBJ2-1, with 10 bases aligning to TRBD2. The CDR3 loop spans 15 amino acids. The J segment lost 7 bases and the V segment lost 2 bases, leaving 5 bases of the junction unmatched. The germline CDR1 and CDR2 sequences are KGHSH and LQKENI. The DNA for the CDR3 is TGTGCCAGCTCACCAAGGCTAGCGGGGGAAAATGAGCAGTTCTTC. This encodes CASSPRLAGENEQFF.

The chain joins TRBV6-2 or TRBV6-3 to TRBJ1-5; 7 bases map to TRBD1. With 5 bases clipped from V and 5 bases from J, the junction kept 12 bases outside the gene matches. The CDR3 length is 16 residues. Germline CDR1 MNHEY, CDR2 SVGEGT. The CDR3 sequence: CASSPTGQWGDQPQHF. The DNA for the CDR3 is TGTGCCAGCAGTCCGACGGGACAGTGGGGCGATCAGCCCCAGCATTTT.

The V and J genes are TRBV24-1 and TRBJ2-5, with TRBD2 matching over 10 bases. CDR1 KGHDR and CDR2 SFDVKD come from the germline V gene. The CDR3 has 15 amino acids. With V trimmed by 3 bases and J by 4 bases, 4 bases remained unmatched. CDR3: CATSDGAGGPETQYF. CDR3 DNA sequence: TGTGCCACCAGTGATGGAGCGGGAGGGCCAGAGACCCAGTACTTC.

In its sample, this clonotype was seen many times. This rearrangement joins TRBV20-1 to TRBJ1-5; tentative D call: TRBD1 (5 bases). The CDR3 runs to 13 residues. Looked up from germline, CDR1 is DFQATT and CDR2 is SNEGSKA (reference sequence). The V gene lost 6 bases and the J gene lost 4 bases, with 13 bases spanning the gap. The CDR3 spells CSARDVGNQPQHF. CDR3 sequence (DNA): TGCAGTGCGAGGGACGTGGGAAATCAGCCCCAGCATTTT.

This clonotype was counted a few times. The genes are TRBV3-1 and TRBJ2-2, with D perhaps matching TRBD2 (6 bases). The V and J ends lost 1 base and 15 bases respectively, with 9 bases between them. This CDR3 has 11 residues. Germline V gives CDR1 LGHDT, CDR2 YNNKEL (reference sequence). CDR3 sequence: CASSQVGTLFF. CDR3 in DNA: TGTGCCAGCAGCCAAGTGGGGACTTTGTTTTTT. The complete variable domain, with remaining parts taken from reference TRBV3-1 and TRBJ2-2, reads DTAVSQTPKYLVTQMGNDKSIKCEQNLGHDTMYWYKQDSKKFLKIMFSYNNKELIINETVPNRFSPKSPDKAHLNLHINSLELGDSAVYFCASSQVGTLFFGEGSRLTVL.

This clonotype was recorded a few times. This rearrangement joins TRBV27 to TRBJ2-3, with 15 nucleotides matching TRBD2. The V segment lost 3 bases and the J segment 5 bases; nucleotides outside the gene matches: 6. This CDR3 has 17 residues. Germline CDR1 reads MNHEY; CDR2 reads SMNVEV (reference sequence). CDR3 protein: CASSFYGLAGGQDTQYF. The CDR3 DNA sequence: TGTGCCAGCAGTTTCTACGGACTAGCGGGGGGGCAAGATACGCAGTATTTT.

This clonotype was counted many times. The rearrangement links TRBV5-1 to TRBJ2-7, with D possibly being TRBD1 or TRBD2 (6 bases each). The CDR3 is made up of 15 amino acids. Germline V lookup: CDR1 SGHRS, CDR2 YFSETQ. Trimming left V 4 bases short and J 6 bases short, with 20 bases between. The CDR3 sequence is CASSLGGTSSGEQYF. In DNA form, the CDR3 reads TGCGCCAGCAGCCTGGGCGGGACATCATCAGGCGAGCAGTACTTC.

Many counts were recorded for this clonotype. This chain uses TRBV30 with TRBJ2-1; 7 nucleotides agree with TRBD2. The length of the CDR3 is 15 residues. V gave up 0 bases and J gave up 4 bases; unmatched junction bases: 6. The V gene's germline CDR1 is GTSNPN and CDR2 SVGIG (reference sequence). CDR3 in amino acids: CAWSVGGDFYNEQFF. CDR3 DNA sequence: TGTGCCTGGAGTGTGGGGGGGGACTTTTACAATGAGCAGTTCTTC.

This clonotype appeared many times. This chain links TRBV20-1 with TRBJ2-7; 8 bases line up with TRBD1. The J segment lost 0 bases and the V segment lost 2 bases, leaving 9 bases of the junction unmatched. The CDR3 spans 16 residues. Per the germline V gene, CDR1 is DFQATT and CDR2 is SNEGSKA (reference sequence). CDR3 region: CSARSWGQAHSYEQYF. CDR3 nucleotide sequence: TGCAGTGCTAGATCATGGGGACAGGCTCACTCCTACGAGCAGTACTTC.

In its sample, this clonotype was seen many times. This rearrangement joins TRBV12-3 or TRBV12-4 to TRBJ2-1; 9 bases fit TRBD1. V gave up 6 bases and J gave up 6 bases; unmatched junction bases: 15. This CDR3 is 17 amino acids long. As DNA, the CDR3 is TGTGCCAGCAGCCCTGGGGGGGGGACAGGGAAACTCAATGAGCAGTTCTTC. This encodes CASSPGGGTGKLNEQFF.

V is TRBV14 and J is TRBJ1-4, with D possibly matching TRBD1 (6 bases). CDR3 length: 16 amino acids. With 5 bases removed from V and 4 bases from J, the gap between germline ends came to 17 bases. The germline V gene has CDR1 SGHDN and CDR2 FVKESK. This chain's CDR3 is CASSKISGAFNEKLFF. The CDR3, as DNA: TGTGCCAGCAGCAAGATTTCAGGGGCCTTTAATGAAAAACTGTTTTTT.

This clonotype was recorded at least ten times. V and J are TRBV11-2 and TRBJ1-6; possibly TRBD1 for D (5 bases). Trimming pared 5 bases from V and 6 bases from J, leaving 17 bases between. The CDR3 runs to 16 residues. Germline assignment: CDR1 SGHAT and CDR2 FQNNGV. The CDR3 nucleotides read TGTGCCAGCAGCCAAGGTGCCGGGACGTTTAATTCACCCCTCCACTTT. This sequence encodes CASSQGAGTFNSPLHF.

The V gene is TRBV27, the J gene TRBJ2-7; a possible D gene is TRBD2 (5 bases). The V end lost 5 bases, the J end lost 5 bases, and 13 bases lay between the germline ends. Germline V gene data show CDR1 as MNHEY and CDR2 as SMNVEV (reference sequence). This CDR3 region has 13 residues. The CDR3, as DNA: TGTGCCAGCAGTCCCACTCCCGGGGACGAGCAGTACTTC. It codes for CASSPTPGDEQYF.